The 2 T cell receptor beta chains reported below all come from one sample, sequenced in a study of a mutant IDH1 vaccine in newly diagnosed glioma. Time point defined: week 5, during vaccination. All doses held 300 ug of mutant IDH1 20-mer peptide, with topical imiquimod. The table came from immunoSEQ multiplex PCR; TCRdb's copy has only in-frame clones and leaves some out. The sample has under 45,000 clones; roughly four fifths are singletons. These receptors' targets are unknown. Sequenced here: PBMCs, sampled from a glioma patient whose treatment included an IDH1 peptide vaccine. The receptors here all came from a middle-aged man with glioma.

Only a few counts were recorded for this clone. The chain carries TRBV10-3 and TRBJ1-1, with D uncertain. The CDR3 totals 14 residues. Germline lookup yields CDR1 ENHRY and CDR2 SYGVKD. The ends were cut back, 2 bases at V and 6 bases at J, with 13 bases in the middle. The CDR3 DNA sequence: TGTGCCATCAGTGAGCGGGTGGAGGAACCTGAAGCTTTCTTT. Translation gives CAISERVEEPEAFF.

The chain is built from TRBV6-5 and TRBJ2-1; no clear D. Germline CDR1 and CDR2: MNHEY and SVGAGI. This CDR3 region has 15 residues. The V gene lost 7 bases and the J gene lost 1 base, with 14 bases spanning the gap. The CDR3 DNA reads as TGTGCCAGCAACCGTCGGCTAGGTTCCTACAATGAGCAGTTCTTC. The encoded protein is CASNRRLGSYNEQFF.